The sequence of this TCR beta chain was determined in a study of blood T cell repertoires in COVID-19 (dated by TCRdb to 2020 to 2021). For the study in its entirety: The collaborator samples originated in the United States, Italy and Spain and spanned the acute and convalescent phases of COVID-19. The prospective study material was composed of cDNA or gDNA derived from T cells, B-cell-depleted T cells, or PBMCs. Deeply sampled blood TCRbeta repertoires from subjects exposed to, actively infected with, or recovered from COVID-19 were included in the dataset. A freely available public database, intended as a resource for researchers studying the immune response to SARS-CoV-2, is where the repertoires were released. The samples were drawn from the first 160 participants of the ongoing ImmuneRACE study and from under 1,500 subjects provided by 6 global collaborators. Nearly every sample came with metadata listing a de-identified subject ID, COVID-19 status, age in years and sex. Where HLA class I and class II types were available, the types were taken from metadata supplied by the sample provider, not from assay-based typing.

General study outcomes and caveats: The amount of clinical and demographic metadata varied by source and participant and was provided uncurated.

The immunoSEQ Assay, a bias-controlled multiplex PCR, was used to amplify TCRbeta CDR3 regions from genomic DNA. The authors processed their data as follows. Within the assay, amplification of reference gene primers was used to estimate how many nucleated cells each sample contained. To quantify the absolute abundance of each unique TCRbeta CDR3 rearrangement, sequence reads were collapsed and filtered. For each sample, productive Simpson clonality was calculated as the square root of Simpson's diversity index across productive rearrangements. This immuneACCESS table, as held by TCRdb, lists in-frame sequences with V and J called but not all clones. Of the missing ones, under half trace to an unresolved V gene in checked studies; the others have no known cause. The V and J calls and clone size are taken from that table; D and trimming were inferred from the DNA. The sample table shows some 200,000 clones, and 80% to 85% are seen once. Around 3.1% of the sample lies in the top ten.

From its cysteine to its phenylalanine, the CDR3 spans 15 amino acids. Just the 45-base CDR3 DNA is kept, in frame starting at base 1. The germline V gene yields KGHSY for CDR1 and FQNENV for CDR2. Here V drops 4 bases and J drops 7 bases, and the junction holds 8 bases not matched to any gene. Another Seattle source contributed samples from volunteer blood donors who had recovered from COVID-19. Whole blood was collected in K2EDTA tubes by collaborating institutions according to the institutions' own protocols. For TCRbeta analysis, collaborators shipped samples as frozen whole blood, isolated PBMCs, or DNA extracted from either of those sample types. As regards this clone: The antigen it recognizes is unknown. No base qualities exist here, and no much larger clone lies one base off it.

Sequenced: peripheral blood. The rearranged segments are TRBV16 and TRBJ2-7; 12 bases in between match TRBD1. This receptor was taken from a woman aged 30 to 39 who had recovered from COVID-19. For the CDR3, the sequence is CASSLSGQGAGEQYF. At the DNA level, the sequence is TGTGCCAGCAGCCTTTCGGGACAGGGGGCAGGGGAGCAGTACTTC.